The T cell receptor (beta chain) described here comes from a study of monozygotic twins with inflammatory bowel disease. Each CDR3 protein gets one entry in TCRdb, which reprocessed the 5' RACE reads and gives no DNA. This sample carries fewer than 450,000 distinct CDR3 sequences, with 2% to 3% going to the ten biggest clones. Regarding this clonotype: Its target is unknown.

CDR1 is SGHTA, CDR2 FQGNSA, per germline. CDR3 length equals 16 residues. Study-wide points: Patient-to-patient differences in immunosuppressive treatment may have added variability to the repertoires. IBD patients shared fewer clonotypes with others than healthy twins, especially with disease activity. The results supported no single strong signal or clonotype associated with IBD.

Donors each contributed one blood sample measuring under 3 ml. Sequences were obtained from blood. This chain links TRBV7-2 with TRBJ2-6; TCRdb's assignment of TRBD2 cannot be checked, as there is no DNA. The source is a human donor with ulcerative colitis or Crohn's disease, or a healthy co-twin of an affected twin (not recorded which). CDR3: CASSSRRGTGANVLTF.